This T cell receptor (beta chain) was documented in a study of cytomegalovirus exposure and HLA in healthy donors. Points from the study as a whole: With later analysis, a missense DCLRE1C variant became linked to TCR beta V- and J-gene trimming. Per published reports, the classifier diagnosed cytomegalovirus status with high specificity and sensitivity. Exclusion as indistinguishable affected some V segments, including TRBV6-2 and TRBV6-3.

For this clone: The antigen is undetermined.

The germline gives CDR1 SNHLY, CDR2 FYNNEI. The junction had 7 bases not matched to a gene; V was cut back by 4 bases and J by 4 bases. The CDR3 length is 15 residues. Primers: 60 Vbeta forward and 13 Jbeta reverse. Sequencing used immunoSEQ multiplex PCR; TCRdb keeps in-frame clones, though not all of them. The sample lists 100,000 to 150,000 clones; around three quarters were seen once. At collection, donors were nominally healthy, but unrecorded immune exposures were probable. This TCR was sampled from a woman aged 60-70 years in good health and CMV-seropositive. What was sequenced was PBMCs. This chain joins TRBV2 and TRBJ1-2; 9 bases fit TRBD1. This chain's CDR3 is CASSVQGARSYGYTF. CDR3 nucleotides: TGTGCCAGCAGTGTACAGGGGGCAAGGTCCTATGGCTACACCTTC.